This record concerns one TCR beta chain sequence. Libraries were prepared by immunoSEQ multiplex PCR; TCRdb keeps only in-frame clonotypes and omits some of them. Here the sample spans over 95,000 clones, approximately 91% being singletons. This record comes from a study of blood T cell repertoires in COVID-19. The wider study: Samples representing acute and convalescent COVID-19 were sourced from the United States, Italy and Spain. Nucleic acid was either cDNA or gDNA, and it came from T cells, B-cell-depleted T cells, or PBMCs.

V was trimmed by 5 bases and J by 5 bases, leaving 20 bases between them. The CDR3 covers 16 residues. Looked up from germline, CDR1 is SGHNT and CDR2 is YENEEA. The sequenced sample was peripheral blood. The chain combines TRBV11-3 with TRBJ2-3, with a tentative D call TRBD1 (5 bases). The receptor's source is a woman in her seventies who had recovered from COVID-19. This chain's CDR3 is CASSNWGGPLGDTQYF. As DNA, the CDR3 is TGTGCCAGCAGCAATTGGGGCGGTCCTTTGGGAGATACGCAGTATTTT.